Measured by frequency, the clone carrying this T cell receptor (beta chain) is medium-sized (0.01 to 0.1%). The antigen remains undetermined. The data belong to a study of T cell clusters in autoimmune cytopenias. About the study: TRB sequencing had a median around 52,000 reads and about 2,400 distinct clonotypes per sample.

Overall study results and limits: TRB repertoire shifts in secondary cytopenia and chronic lymphocytic leukemia mostly reflected lymphoma, not autoimmunity. Primary autoimmune cytopenia patients appeared to lack physiological T cell clusters present in healthy donors. The T cell clusters came from computational analysis alone and lack functional validation.

Looked up from germline, CDR1 is SGHKS and CDR2 is YYEKEE (reference sequence). The CDR3 covers 13 residues. One tube held mixed TRB-A and TRB-B primer pools for touch-down PCR. For each CDR3 protein, TCRdb gives one entry from its re-call of the multiplex PCR reads, without DNA. The sample data list about 7,400 distinct CDR3 sequences. Each sample's input was about 250 ng genomic DNA, some 40,000 genome equivalents. This rearrangement joins TRBV5-5 to TRBJ1-2; as DNA is missing, the TRBD1 call by TCRdb cannot be tested. Sequencing was carried out using peripheral blood. This clonotype originated in a human donor with an autoimmune cytopenia or autoimmune hepatitis (not recorded which). CDR3 in amino acids: CASSWQGAEGYTF.